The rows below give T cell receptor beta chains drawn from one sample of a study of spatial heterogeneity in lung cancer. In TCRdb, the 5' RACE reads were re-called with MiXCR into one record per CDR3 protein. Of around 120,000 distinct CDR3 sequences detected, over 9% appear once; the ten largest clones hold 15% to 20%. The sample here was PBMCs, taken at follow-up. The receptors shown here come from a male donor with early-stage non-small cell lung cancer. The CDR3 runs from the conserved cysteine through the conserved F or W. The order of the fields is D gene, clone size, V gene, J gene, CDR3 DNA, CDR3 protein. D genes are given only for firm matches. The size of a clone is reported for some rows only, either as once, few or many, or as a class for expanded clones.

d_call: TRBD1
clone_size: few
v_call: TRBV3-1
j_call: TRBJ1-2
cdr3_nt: TGTGCCAGCAGCCATTACGGGACAGGGAACTATGGCTACACCTTC
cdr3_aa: CASSHYGTGNYGYTF

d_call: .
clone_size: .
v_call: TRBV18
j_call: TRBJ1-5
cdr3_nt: TGTGCCAGCTCACCACGGGAGAGTAGCAATCAGCCCCAGCATTTT
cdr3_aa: CASSPRESSNQPQHF

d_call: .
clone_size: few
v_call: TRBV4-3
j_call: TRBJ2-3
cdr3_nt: TGCGCCAGCAGCCAAGAGACTAGGACTATTGCGTATTTT
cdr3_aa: CASSQETRTIAYF

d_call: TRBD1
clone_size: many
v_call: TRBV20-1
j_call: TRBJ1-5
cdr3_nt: TGCAGTGCCGTGACAGGGGAGGGCAATCAGCCCCAGCATTTT
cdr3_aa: CSAVTGEGNQPQHF

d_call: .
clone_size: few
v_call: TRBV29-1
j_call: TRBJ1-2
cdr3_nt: TGCAGCTCCTGGGAGGATGGCTACACCTTC
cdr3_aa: CSSWEDGYTF

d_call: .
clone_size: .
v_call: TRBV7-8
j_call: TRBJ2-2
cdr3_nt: TGTGCCAGCAGCCCTACCGACCTTACGGGGGCGAACACCGGGGAGCTGTTTTTT
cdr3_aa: CASSPTDLTGANTGELFF

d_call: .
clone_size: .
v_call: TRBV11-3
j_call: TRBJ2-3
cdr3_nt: TGTGCCAGCAGGTTGAAAAGGTTCGGGCGGACAAATCCTAGCACAGATACGCAGTATTTT
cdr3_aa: CASRLKRFGRTNPSTDTQYF

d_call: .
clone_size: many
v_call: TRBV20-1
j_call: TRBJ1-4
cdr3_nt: TGCAGTGCTAGAGGGCAGAATGAAAAACTGTTTTTT
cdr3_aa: CSARGQNEKLFF

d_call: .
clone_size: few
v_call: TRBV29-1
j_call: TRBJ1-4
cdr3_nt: TGCAGCGTTGAAGGCAGGGTAGGAAAACTGTTTTTT
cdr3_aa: CSVEGRVGKLFF

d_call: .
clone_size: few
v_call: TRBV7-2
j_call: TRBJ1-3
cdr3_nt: TGTGCCAGCAGATCAACTGTTTACTCTGGAAACACCATATATTTT
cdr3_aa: CASRSTVYSGNTIYF

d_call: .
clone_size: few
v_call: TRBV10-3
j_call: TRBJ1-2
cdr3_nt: TGTGCCATCAGTGAGTCCGACTCTAATAACTATGGCTACACCTTC
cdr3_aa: CAISESDSNNYGYTF

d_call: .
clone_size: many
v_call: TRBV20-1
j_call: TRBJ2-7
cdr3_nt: TGCAGTGCTAGACGAACAGGGATGTCCGACGAGCAGTACTTC
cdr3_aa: CSARRTGMSDEQYF